Listed below are T cell receptor beta chains from one sample, sequenced in a study of T cell repertoires in cytomegalovirus infection. From the reads, TCRdb called clonotypes with MiXCR, one entry per CDR3 protein. The table records a few hundred thousand distinct CDR3 sequences, around a sixth of them present only once. Sequencing was performed on PBMCs. These receptors were taken from a human donor in good health (CMV status not recorded). Some clones in this sample may be carry-over from other donors' samples. The CDR3 runs from the conserved cysteine through the conserved F or W. A D gene is named only where the DNA matches it firmly. Expanded clones get a size class; other rows say once, few or many, or leave the size out.

TRBV7-2,many,-,TRBJ2-4,17,TGTGCCAGCAGCTCCACCGTCGAACAGGCCGGCAAAAACATTCAGTACTTC,CASSSTVEQAGKNIQYF
TRBV18,-,-,TRBJ1-2,14,TGTGCCAGCTCACCAGGACCGGGGACGGGAGGCTACACCTTC,CASSPGPGTGGYTF
TRBV6-2/TRBV6-3,few,-,TRBJ1-5,14,TGTGCCAGCAGTTACATTTTGGGTTACCAGCCCCAGCATTTT,CASSYILGYQPQHF
TRBV19,few,TRBD2,TRBJ2-7,14,TGTGCCAGTACGACTAGCCTAAGCTCCTACGAGCAGTACTTC,CASTTSLSSYEQYF
TRBV6-2/TRBV6-3,many,-,TRBJ1-5,14,TGTGCCAGCAGCAGGGACTTAACGCTTCTATCCCAGCATTTT,CASSRDLTLLSQHF
TRBV7-2,many,TRBD2,TRBJ2-7,14,TGTGCCAGCAACCTAGCGGGGGGGGGCTACGAGCAGTACTTC,CASNLAGGGYEQYF
TRBV27,-,-,TRBJ1-4,17,TGTGCCAGCAGTTTATGGGCCAGGCTTGCAACTAATGAAAAACTGTTTTTT,CASSLWARLATNEKLFF
TRBV23-1,-,-,TRBJ2-7,11,TGCGCCAGCAGTCCCCTAATAGGGCAGTACTTC,CASSPLIGQYF
TRBV15,-,TRBD1,TRBJ1-5,17,TGTGCCACCAGCAGAGGGGGGACAGGGGCAGAAAATCAGCCCCAGCATTTT,CATSRGGTGAENQPQHF
TRBV11-2,-,-,TRBJ2-3,16,TGTGCCAGCACCCCACTAGTGGGTCTGGCCGGGGATACGCAGTATTTT,CASTPLVGLAGDTQYF
TRBV28,-,TRBD1,TRBJ1-1,16,TGTGCCAGCACCAGCCCAGGGGGCAGGTGGAACACTGAAGCTTTCTTT,CASTSPGGRWNTEAFF
TRBV27,many,-,TRBJ1-4,15,TGTGCCAGCGGCATTACCACTTCCGAAGGTGAAAAACTGTTTTTT,CASGITTSEGEKLFF
TRBV4-3,many,TRBD2,TRBJ2-1,17,TGCGCCAGCAGCCAAGGAGTGACTAGCGGGGGGTACAATGAGCAGTTCTTC,CASSQGVTSGGYNEQFF
TRBV18,-,-,TRBJ1-1,13,TGTGCCAGCTCACACGACACGAACACTGAAGCTTTCTTT,CASSHDTNTEAFF
TRBV19,-,TRBD1,TRBJ2-3,16,TGTGCCAGTAGTATGGGCGGGACAGGGGGCCAAGATACGCAGTATTTT,CASSMGGTGGQDTQYF
TRBV4-1,few,TRBD1,TRBJ1-4,16,TGCGCCAGCAGCCGTCGGACAGGGGTTTCTAATGAAAAACTGTTTTTT,CASSRRTGVSNEKLFF
TRBV25-1,-,TRBD1,TRBJ1-6,14,TGTGCCAGCAGTGAAGACAGGGATAATTCACCCCTCCACTTT,CASSEDRDNSPLHF
TRBV10-3,many,-,TRBJ2-7,17,TGTGCCCCAACCGACGGACCTAGGACAAATGACTCCTACGAGCAGTACTTC,CAPTDGPRTNDSYEQYF
TRBV4-2,many,-,TRBJ2-7,16,TGTGCCAGCAGCCAAACGACAGGGAGGCCGAACTACGAGCAGTACTTC,CASSQTTGRPNYEQYF
TRBV4-1,many,-,TRBJ2-1,18,TGCGCCAGCAGCCAGGGCTCTGGAGTGGGAAGCTCCTACAATGAGCAGTTCTTC,CASSQGSGVGSSYNEQFF
TRBV4-2,-,TRBD1,TRBJ2-7,15,TGTGCCAGCAGCCAAGGCGGACAGGGAGACTACGAGCAGTACTTC,CASSQGGQGDYEQYF
TRBV6-2/TRBV6-3,many,-,TRBJ2-6,16,TGTGCCAGCAGCCCGAACGGGGGCTCTGGGGCCAACGTCCTGACTTTC,CASSPNGGSGANVLTF
TRBV19,-,-,TRBJ1-5,15,TGTGCCAGTAGTACAGGGATCTATAGCAATCAGCCCCAGCATTTT,CASSTGIYSNQPQHF
TRBV12-3/TRBV12-4,few,-,TRBJ1-1,12,TGTGCCAGCAGTCCGCCCGGGCTTGAAGCTTTCTTT,CASSPPGLEAFF
TRBV20-1,-,-,TRBJ1-6,13,TGCAGTGCTAGGGGTCTTAAGGATTCACCCCTCCACTTT,CSARGLKDSPLHF
TRBV7-3,-,TRBD1,TRBJ1-5,16,TGTGCCAGCAGGACCGGGACAGGTATAATAGCAATCAGCCAGCATTTT,CASRTGTGIIAISQHF
TRBV4-1,-,TRBD2,TRBJ2-5,17,TGCGCCAGCAGCCAAGGGACTAGCGGGGGTCACCAAGAGACCCAGTACTTC,CASSQGTSGGHQETQYF
TRBV6-1,-,TRBD2,TRBJ2-7,15,TGTGCCCACGGGGGGACTAGCGGGGGGGCCCACGAGCAGTACTTC,CAHGGTSGGAHEQYF
TRBV20-1,few,-,TRBJ1-5,14,TGCAGTGCTGTGGGTACAGCCGGCGCTCAGCCCCAGCATTTT,CSAVGTAGAQPQHF
TRBV6-6,-,-,TRBJ2-2,15,TGTGCCAGCAGTTACATGCCCGAGGGCCCCGGGGAGCTGTTTTTT,CASSYMPEGPGELFF
TRBV28,many,TRBD1,TRBJ1-2,13,TGTGCCAGCAGTTTTTCAGGGGGCGATGGCTACACCTTC,CASSFSGGDGYTF
TRBV7-4,many,-,TRBJ2-2,15,TGTGCCAGCAGCTTAGTCGTGGTGAGCACCGGGGAGCTGTTTTTT,CASSLVVVSTGELFF
TRBV3-1,many,-,TRBJ2-7,13,TGTGCCAGCAGCCCCACTCTCTCCTACGAGCAGTACTTC,CASSPTLSYEQYF
TRBV7-2,many,TRBD2,TRBJ2-5,14,TGTGCCAGCAACAGACGGGGGGGCGGGGAGACCCAGTACTTC,CASNRRGGGETQYF
TRBV7-2,many,TRBD1,TRBJ1-2,15,TGTGCCAGCAGCTTAGCCATGACAGGGGTCGGTGGCTACACCTTC,CASSLAMTGVGGYTF
TRBV10-3,many,-,TRBJ2-5,14,TGTGCCATCAGTGGGCAGGGGGGCCGGGAGACCCAGTACTTC,CAISGQGGRETQYF
TRBV6-1,few,TRBD1,TRBJ2-2,16,TGTGCCAGCAGAAGAGGCGGGACAGGGGTCACCGGGGAGCTGTTTTTT,CASRRGGTGVTGELFF
TRBV7-2,many,-,TRBJ2-3,15,TGTGCCAGCAGCTTAGGGATTGTGGCTACCAGTACGCAGTATTTT,CASSLGIVATSTQYF
TRBV7-9,few,-,TRBJ1-2,17,TGTGCCAGCAGCTTCGTTAAGCCCCGGACCGCCTCGGGGGGCTACACCTTC,CASSFVKPRTASGGYTF
TRBV28,few,-,TRBJ2-3,13,TGTGCCAGCACGGGTGGAGGCACAGATACGCAGTATTTT,CASTGGGTDTQYF
TRBV7-9,few,-,TRBJ2-5,16,TGTGCCAGCAGCAACCCGGGGATACCCTGGGGGGAGACCCAGTACTTC,CASSNPGIPWGETQYF
TRBV6-5,many,-,TRBJ1-3,17,TGTGCCAGCAGTTACTCGACGACTTCCAGCTCTGGAAACACCATATATTTT,CASSYSTTSSSGNTIYF
TRBV2,-,-,TRBJ2-5,13,TGTGCCAGCAGTGAAAGGCCGAAAGAGACCCAGTACTTC,CASSERPKETQYF
TRBV28,few,-,TRBJ2-3,16,TGTGCCAGCAGTATCGGGTCCCGATCTAGCACAGATACGCAGTATTTT,CASSIGSRSSTDTQYF
TRBV27,-,TRBD2,TRBJ2-2,15,TGTGCCAGTCGCCCCTCCGGGACTAGCAACGGGGAGCTGTTTTTT,CASRPSGTSNGELFF